The rows below give T cell receptor beta chains drawn from one sample of a study of CD8+ T cells in alopecia areata. This table comes from immunoSEQ multiplex PCR, and its TCRdb copy is limited to in-frame clones, with some not included. The data show about 140,000 clones, roughly four fifths seen once. The sequencing here drew on CD8+ T cells sorted from blood, taken at week 4, from a patient treated with tofacitinib. Receptor source: a human donor with alopecia areata. Each CDR3 is given with its conserved first and last residue. Fields, in order: J gene, clone size, D gene, V gene, CDR3 length, CDR3 protein, CDR3 DNA. A D gene is named only where the DNA matches it firmly. Clone size is not always given. Where it is, it says once, few, many or a class for expanded clones.

TRBJ1-2	.	.	TRBV5-4	12	CASSLLGGGYTF	TGTGCCAGCAGCTTGTTGGGGGGTGGCTACACCTTC
TRBJ2-1	.	.	TRBV4-1	16	CASSRPGGGAYNEQFF	TGCGCCAGCAGCCGCCCAGGAGGGGGGGCCTACAATGAGCAGTTCTTC
TRBJ2-3	.	.	TRBV4-3	15	CASSQDRADTDTQYF	TGCGCCAGCAGCCAAGATCGAGCGGACACAGATACGCAGTATTTT
TRBJ2-7	.	TRBD1	TRBV2	14	CASSRGTGSYEQYF	TGTGCCAGCAGCCGCGGGACAGGGTCCTACGAGCAGTACTTC
TRBJ1-2	few	TRBD1	TRBV4-1	16	CASSQDIQGVVYGYTF	TGCGCCAGCAGCCAAGATATACAGGGGGTTGTCTATGGCTACACCTTC
TRBJ2-2	.	.	TRBV29-1	11	CSAPGAGELFF	TGCAGCGCCCCAGGGGCCGGGGAGCTGTTTTTT
TRBJ2-5	few	.	TRBV4-2	14	CASSPGTEQETQYF	TGTGCCAGCAGCCCCGGGACTGAACAAGAGACCCAGTACTTC
TRBJ2-7	.	.	TRBV7-2	14	CASSSQGDPWEQYF	TGTGCCAGCAGCTCCCAAGGGGACCCATGGGAGCAGTACTTC
TRBJ1-5	.	TRBD1	TRBV6-6	14	CASSRQGWDQPQHF	TGTGCCAGCAGTCGACAGGGATGGGATCAGCCCCAGCATTTT
TRBJ1-3	few	TRBD1	TRBV27	14	CATRSGGSGNTIYF	TGTGCCACCAGATCAGGGGGCTCTGGAAACACCATATATTTT
TRBJ2-1	.	TRBD2	TRBV2	16	CASRDLAGEHYNEQFF	TGTGCCAGCAGGGATCTAGCGGGGGAACACTACAATGAGCAGTTCTTC
TRBJ1-6	.	.	TRBV9	14	CASSTGGAGSPLHF	TGTGCCAGCAGCACCGGGGGGGCCGGCTCACCCCTCCACTTT
TRBJ2-3	.	.	TRBV4-3	13	CASSTPGRDTQYF	TGCGCCAGCAGCACTCCGGGAAGAGATACGCAGTATTTT
TRBJ1-5	.	.	TRBV4-1	14	CASSQDWWGGPQHF	TGCGCCAGCAGCCAAGATTGGTGGGGGGGGCCCCAGCATTTT
TRBJ2-2	.	TRBD1	TRBV6-5	15	CASSYGTGYTGELFF	TGTGCCAGCAGTTACGGGACAGGGTACACCGGGGAGCTGTTTTTT
TRBJ2-2	.	TRBD1	TRBV29-1	16	CSVVWADRANTGELFF	TGCAGCGTTGTTTGGGCGGACAGGGCGAACACCGGGGAGCTGTTTTTT
TRBJ2-5	.	TRBD1	TRBV7-9	14	CASSLDRGLETQYF	TGTGCCAGCAGCTTAGACAGGGGGCTGGAGACCCAGTACTTC
TRBJ2-7	.	.	TRBV5-1	14	CASSFTPGYDEQYF	TGCGCCAGCAGCTTTACGCCAGGGTACGACGAGCAGTACTTC
TRBJ2-7	.	.	TRBV5-6	14	CASSLGSPGNEQYF	TGTGCCAGCAGCTTGGGCAGCCCAGGGAACGAGCAGTACTTC
TRBJ2-3	.	TRBD2	TRBV30	14	CAWSVLAGTDTQYF	TGTGCCTGGAGTGTACTAGCGGGGACAGATACGCAGTATTTT